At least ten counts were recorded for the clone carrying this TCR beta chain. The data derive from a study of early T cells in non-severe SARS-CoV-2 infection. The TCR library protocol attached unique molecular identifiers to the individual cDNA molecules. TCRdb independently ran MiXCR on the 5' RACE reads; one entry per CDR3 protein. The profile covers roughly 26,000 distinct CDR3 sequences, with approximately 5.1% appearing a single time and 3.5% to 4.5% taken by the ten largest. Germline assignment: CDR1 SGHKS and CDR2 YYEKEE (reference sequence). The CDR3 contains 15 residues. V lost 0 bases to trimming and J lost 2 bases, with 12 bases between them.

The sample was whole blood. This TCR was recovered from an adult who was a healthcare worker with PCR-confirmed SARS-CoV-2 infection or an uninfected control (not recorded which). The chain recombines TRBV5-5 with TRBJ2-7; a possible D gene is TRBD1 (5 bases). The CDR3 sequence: CASSLEAGIAYEQYF. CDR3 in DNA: TGTGCCAGCAGCTTGGAGGCAGGGATTGCCTACGAGCAGTACTTC.